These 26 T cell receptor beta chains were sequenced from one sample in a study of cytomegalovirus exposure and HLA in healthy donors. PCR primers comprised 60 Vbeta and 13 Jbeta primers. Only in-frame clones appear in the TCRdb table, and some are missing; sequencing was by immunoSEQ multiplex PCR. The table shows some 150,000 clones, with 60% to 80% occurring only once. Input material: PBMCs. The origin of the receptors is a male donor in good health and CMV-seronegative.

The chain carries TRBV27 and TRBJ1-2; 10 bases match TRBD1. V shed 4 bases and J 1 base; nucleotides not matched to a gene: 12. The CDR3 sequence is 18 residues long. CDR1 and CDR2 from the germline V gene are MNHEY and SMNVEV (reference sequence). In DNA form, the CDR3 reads TGTGCCAGCAGTTCAGAAAAGGACAGGGGGGCGGATAACTATGGCTACACCTTC. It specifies CASSSEKDRGADNYGYTF.

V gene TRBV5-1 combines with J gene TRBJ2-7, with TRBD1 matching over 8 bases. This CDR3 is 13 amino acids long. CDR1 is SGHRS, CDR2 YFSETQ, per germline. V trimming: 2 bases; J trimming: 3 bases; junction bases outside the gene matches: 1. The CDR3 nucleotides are TGCGCCAGCAGCTTCGGGACAGGCTACGAGCAGTACTTC. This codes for CASSFGTGYEQYF.

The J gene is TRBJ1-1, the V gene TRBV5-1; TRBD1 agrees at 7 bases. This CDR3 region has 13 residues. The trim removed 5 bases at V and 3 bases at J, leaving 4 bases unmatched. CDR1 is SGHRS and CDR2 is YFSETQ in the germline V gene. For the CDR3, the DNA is TGCGCCAGCAGTTCTGGACAGGACACTGAAGCTTTCTTT. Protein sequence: CASSSGQDTEAFF.

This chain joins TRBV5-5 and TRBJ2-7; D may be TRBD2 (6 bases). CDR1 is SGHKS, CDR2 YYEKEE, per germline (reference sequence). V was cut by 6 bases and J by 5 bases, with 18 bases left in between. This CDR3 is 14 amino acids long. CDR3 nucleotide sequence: TGTGCCAGCACCAGACTAGTTCTCCCGGACGAGCAGTACTTC. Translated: CASTRLVLPDEQYF.

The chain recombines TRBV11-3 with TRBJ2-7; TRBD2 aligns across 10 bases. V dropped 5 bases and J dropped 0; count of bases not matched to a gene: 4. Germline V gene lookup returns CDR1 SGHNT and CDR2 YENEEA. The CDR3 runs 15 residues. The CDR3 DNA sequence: TGTGCCAGCAGCCCCGGGACTAGCGCCTCCTACGAGCAGTACTTC. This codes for CASSPGTSASYEQYF. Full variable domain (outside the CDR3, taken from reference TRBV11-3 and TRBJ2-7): EAGVVQSPRYKIIEKKQPVAFWCNPISGHNTLYWYLQNLGQGPELLIRYENEEAVDDSQLPKDRFSAERLKGVDSTLKIQPAELGDSAVYLCASSPGTSASYEQYFGPGTRLTVT.

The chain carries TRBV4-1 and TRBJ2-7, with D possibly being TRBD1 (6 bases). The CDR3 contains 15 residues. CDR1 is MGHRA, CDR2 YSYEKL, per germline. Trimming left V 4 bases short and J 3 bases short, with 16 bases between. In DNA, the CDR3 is TGCGCCAGCAGCCTTCGACAGGTAGGGCTCTACGAGCAGTACTTC. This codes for CASSLRQVGLYEQYF.

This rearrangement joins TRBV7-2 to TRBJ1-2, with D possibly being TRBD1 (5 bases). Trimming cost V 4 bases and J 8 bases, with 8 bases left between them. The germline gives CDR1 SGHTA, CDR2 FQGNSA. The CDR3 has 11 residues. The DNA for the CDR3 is TGTGCCAGCAGCTCCGGGGGAGGCTACACCTTC. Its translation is CASSSGGGYTF.

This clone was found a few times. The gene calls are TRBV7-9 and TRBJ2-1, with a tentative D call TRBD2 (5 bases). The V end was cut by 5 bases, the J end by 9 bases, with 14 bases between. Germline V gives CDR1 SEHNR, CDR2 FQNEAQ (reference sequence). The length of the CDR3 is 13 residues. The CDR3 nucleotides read TGTGCCAGCAGCCCGAGTCGTGAGGGTGAGCAGTTCTTC. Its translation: CASSPSREGEQFF.

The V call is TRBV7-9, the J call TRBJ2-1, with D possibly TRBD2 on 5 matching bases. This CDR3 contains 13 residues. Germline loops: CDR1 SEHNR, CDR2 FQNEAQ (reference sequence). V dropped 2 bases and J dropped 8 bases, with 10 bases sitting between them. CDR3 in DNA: TGTGCCAGCAGCTTACGGCTCGGGGATGAGCAGTTCTTC. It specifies CASSLRLGDEQFF.

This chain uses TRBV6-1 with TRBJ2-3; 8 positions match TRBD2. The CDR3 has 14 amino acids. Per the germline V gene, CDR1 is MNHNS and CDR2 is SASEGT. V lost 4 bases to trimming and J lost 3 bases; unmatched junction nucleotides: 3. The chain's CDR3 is CASSVAGGTDTQYF. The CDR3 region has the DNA TGTGCCAGCAGTGTCGCGGGAGGTACAGATACGCAGTATTTT.

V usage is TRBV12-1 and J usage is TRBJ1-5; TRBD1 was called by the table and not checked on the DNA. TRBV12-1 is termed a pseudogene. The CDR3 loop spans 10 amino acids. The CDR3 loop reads CASNSGTQHF. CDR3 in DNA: TGTGCCAGCAATTCAGGGACCCAGCATTTT.

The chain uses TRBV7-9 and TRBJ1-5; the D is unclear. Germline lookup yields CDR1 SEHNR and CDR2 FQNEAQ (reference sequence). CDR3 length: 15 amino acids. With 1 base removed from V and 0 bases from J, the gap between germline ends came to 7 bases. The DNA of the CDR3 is TGTGCCAGCAGCTTAGGGGCATTTAGCAATCAGCCCCAGCATTTT. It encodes CASSLGAFSNQPQHF.

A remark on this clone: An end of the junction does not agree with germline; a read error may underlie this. CDR3 coding DNA: TGTGCCATCAGTGAGCCAAGCGGGAGGGCCCTCTTC. Translating gives CAISEPSGRALF. V is TRBV10-3 and J is TRBJ2-1; 10 bases agree with TRBD2. Germline V CDR1 and CDR2: ENHRY, SYGVKD. The CDR3 loop spans 12 amino acids.

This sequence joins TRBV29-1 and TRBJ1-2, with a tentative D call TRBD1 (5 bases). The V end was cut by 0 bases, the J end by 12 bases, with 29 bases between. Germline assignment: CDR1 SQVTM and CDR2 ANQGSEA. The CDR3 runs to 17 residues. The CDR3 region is CSVEDLDSIAGKKKNTF. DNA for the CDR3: TGCAGCGTTGAAGATTTAGATTCAATCGCAGGGAAGAAAAAGAACACCTTC.

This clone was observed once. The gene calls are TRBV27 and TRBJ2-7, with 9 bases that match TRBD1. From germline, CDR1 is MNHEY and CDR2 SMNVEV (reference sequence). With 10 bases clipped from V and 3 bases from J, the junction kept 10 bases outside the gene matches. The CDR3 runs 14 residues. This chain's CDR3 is CATQETGGVYEQYF. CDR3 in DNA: TGTGCCACTCAAGAAACAGGGGGCGTCTACGAGCAGTACTTC.

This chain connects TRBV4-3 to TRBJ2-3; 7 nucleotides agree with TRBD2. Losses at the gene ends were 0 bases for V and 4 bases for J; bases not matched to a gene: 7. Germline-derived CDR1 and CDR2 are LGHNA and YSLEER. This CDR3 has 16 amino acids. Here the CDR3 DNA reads TGCGCCAGCAGCCAAGATGGGGGGGGTGGGGCAGATACGCAGTATTTT. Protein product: CASSQDGGGGADTQYF.

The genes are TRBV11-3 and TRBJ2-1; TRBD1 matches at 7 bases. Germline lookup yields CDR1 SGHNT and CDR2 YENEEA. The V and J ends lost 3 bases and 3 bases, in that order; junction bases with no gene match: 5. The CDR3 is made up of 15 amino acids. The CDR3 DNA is TGTGCCAGCAGCTTCCGGACAGGAGACTACAATGAGCAGTTCTTC. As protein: CASSFRTGDYNEQFF.

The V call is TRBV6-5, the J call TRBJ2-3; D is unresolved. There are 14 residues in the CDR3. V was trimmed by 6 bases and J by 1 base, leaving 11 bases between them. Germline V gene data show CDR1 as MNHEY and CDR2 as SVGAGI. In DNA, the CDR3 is TGTGCCAGCAGCCCCCCTACGGGCACAGATACGCAGTATTTT. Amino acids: CASSPPTGTDTQYF.

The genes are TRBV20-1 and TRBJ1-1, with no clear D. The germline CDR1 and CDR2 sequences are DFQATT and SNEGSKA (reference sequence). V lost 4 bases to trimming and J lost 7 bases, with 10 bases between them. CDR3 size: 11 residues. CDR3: CSANRVNEAFF. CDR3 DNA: TGCAGTGCTAACCGGGTCAATGAAGCTTTCTTT.

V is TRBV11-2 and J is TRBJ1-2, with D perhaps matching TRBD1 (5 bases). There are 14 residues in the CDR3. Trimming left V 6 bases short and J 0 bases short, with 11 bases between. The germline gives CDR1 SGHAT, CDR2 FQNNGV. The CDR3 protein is CASSPDSANYGYTF. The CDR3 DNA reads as TGTGCCAGCAGTCCCGACAGCGCTAACTATGGCTACACCTTC.

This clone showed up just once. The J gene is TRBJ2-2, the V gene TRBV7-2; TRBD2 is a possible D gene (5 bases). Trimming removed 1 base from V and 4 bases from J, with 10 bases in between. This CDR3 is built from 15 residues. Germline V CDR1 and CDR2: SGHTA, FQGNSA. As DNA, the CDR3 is TGTGCCAGCAGCTTAGGGTCGGGGTCCACCGGGGAGCTGTTTTTT. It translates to CASSLGSGSTGELFF.

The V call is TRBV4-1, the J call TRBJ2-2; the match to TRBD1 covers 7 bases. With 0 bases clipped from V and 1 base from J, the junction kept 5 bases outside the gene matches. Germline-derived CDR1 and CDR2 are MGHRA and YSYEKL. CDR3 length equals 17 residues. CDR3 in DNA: TGCGCCAGCAGCCAAGAAGTTCGACAGGGGAACACCGGGGAGCTGTTTTTT. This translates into CASSQEVRQGNTGELFF.

The CDR3 bases are TGTGCCAGCAGCGTAGACGTGGGGGCGCGGGGCTACACCTTC. Encoded protein: CASSVDVGARGYTF. The V gene is TRBV9, the J gene TRBJ1-2; D is possibly TRBD1 (6 bases). Germline V gene data show CDR1 as SGDLS and CDR2 as YYNGEE. The CDR3 has 14 residues. The V gene lost 0 bases and the J gene lost 8 bases, with 14 bases spanning the gap.

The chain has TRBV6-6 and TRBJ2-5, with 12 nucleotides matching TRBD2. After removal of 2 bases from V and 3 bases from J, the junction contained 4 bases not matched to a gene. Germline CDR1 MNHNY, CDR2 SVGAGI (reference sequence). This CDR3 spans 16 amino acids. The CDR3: CASSYVRLAGEETQYF. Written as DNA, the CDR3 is TGTGCCAGCAGTTACGTACGACTAGCGGGGGAAGAGACCCAGTACTTC.

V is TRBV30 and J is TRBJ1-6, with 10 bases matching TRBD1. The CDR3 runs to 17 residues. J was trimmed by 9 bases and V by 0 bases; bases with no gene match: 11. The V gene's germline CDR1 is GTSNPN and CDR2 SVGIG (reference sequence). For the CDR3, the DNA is TGTGCCTGGAGTGTAGGGGGAGCGGGACAGGGGAGTTCACCCCTCCACTTT. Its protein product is CAWSVGGAGQGSSPLHF.

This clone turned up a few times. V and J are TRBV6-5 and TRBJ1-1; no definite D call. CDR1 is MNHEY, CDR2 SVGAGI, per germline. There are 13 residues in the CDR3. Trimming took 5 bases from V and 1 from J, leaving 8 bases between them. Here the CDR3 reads CASSPTENTEAFF. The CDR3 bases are TGTGCCAGCAGTCCCACAGAGAACACTGAAGCTTTCTTT.